This is a list of T cell receptor beta chains from one sample in a study of graft-versus-host responses after intestinal transplantation. The method was immunoSEQ multiplex PCR; TCRdb's version includes in-frame clones alone and lacks a portion of them. The sample carries 8,900 or so clones, 93% recorded once. Specimen: PBMCs, collected 11 days after intestinal transplantation. The receptors stem from a human patient who received an intestinal transplant, so some T cells may come from the graft donor. The CDR3 runs from the conserved cysteine through the conserved F or W. The D gene is left open where the match is weak. For some rows the clone size is stated as once, few or many, or as a class when expanded; others skip it.

CDR3 protein	CDR3 DNA	J gene	clone size	CDR3 length	V gene	D gene
CASSSTPGQAIYNEQFF	TGTGCCAGCAGCTCAACACCGGGACAGGCCATCTACAATGAGCAGTTCTTC	TRBJ2-1	-	17	TRBV5-4	TRBD1
CSVVAGNLRIYEQYF	TGCAGCGTTGTGGCAGGGAATCTCAGAATCTACGAGCAGTACTTC	TRBJ2-7	-	15	TRBV29-1	-
CASSQTRGMNTEAFF	TGTGCCAGCAGCCAAACGAGGGGGATGAACACTGAAGCTTTCTTT	TRBJ1-1	-	15	TRBV9	-
CASRLTGTGGLTELFF	TGTGCCAGCAGGCTTACCGGGACAGGGGGACTTACGGAGCTGTTTTTT	TRBJ2-2	-	16	TRBV28	TRBD1
CASSPPGGGQEDTQYF	TGCGCCAGCAGCCCCCCCGGCGGGGGGCAGGAAGATACGCAGTATTTT	TRBJ2-3	-	16	TRBV4-1	TRBD2
CATSLTGGEETQYF	TGTGCCACAAGTCTTACCGGGGGGGAAGAGACCCAGTACTTC	TRBJ2-5	-	14	TRBV28	TRBD2
CASSYSRRFSYEQYF	TGTGCCAGCAGTTACTCGCGGCGGTTCTCCTACGAGCAGTACTTC	TRBJ2-7	-	15	TRBV6-5	-
CASSYDGGGEETQYF	TGTGCCAGCAGCTATGACGGGGGGGGCGAAGAGACCCAGTACTTC	TRBJ2-5	-	15	TRBV11-2	TRBD2
CASSLEYRVGYTF	TGTGCCAGCAGCTTAGAATACAGGGTTGGCTACACCTTC	TRBJ1-2	-	13	TRBV11-2	-
CASSESKASGSRTDTQYF	TGTGCCAGCAGTGAAAGTAAGGCTAGCGGGAGTAGAACAGATACGCAGTATTTT	TRBJ2-3	-	18	TRBV2	TRBD2
CASGGTSNEQFF	TGTGCCAGCGGGGGGACTAGCAATGAGCAGTTCTTC	TRBJ2-1	-	12	TRBV7-9	TRBD2
CASSSLSNTGELFF	TGTGCCAGCAGTTCACTTTCGAACACCGGGGAGCTGTTTTTT	TRBJ2-2	few	14	TRBV2	-
CASSNAALRQGGTDTQYF	TGTGCCAGTAGTAACGCAGCCCTCCGACAGGGGGGTACAGATACGCAGTATTTT	TRBJ2-3	-	18	TRBV19	TRBD1
CASSVDSGGANVLTF	TGTGCCAGCAGCGTGGATTCGGGTGGGGCCAACGTCCTGACTTTC	TRBJ2-6	once	15	TRBV9	-
CASSPSGRADTGELFF	TGTGCCAGCAGCCCAAGCGGGAGAGCTGATACCGGGGAGCTGTTTTTT	TRBJ2-2	once	16	TRBV21-1	-
CASSMLTGLETQYF	TGTGCCAGTAGTATGTTAACTGGTCTCGAGACCCAGTACTTC	TRBJ2-5	-	14	TRBV19	-
CASNYRDRVNQPQHF	TGTGCCAGTAATTACCGGGACAGGGTCAATCAGCCCCAGCATTTT	TRBJ1-5	-	15	TRBV19	TRBD1
CASSANRLTDTQYF	TGCGCCAGCAGCGCTAACAGACTAACAGATACGCAGTATTTT	TRBJ2-3	-	14	TRBV5-1	-
CASSYSTSAYEQYF	TGTGCCAGCAGTTACTCGACTAGCGCCTACGAGCAGTACTTC	TRBJ2-7	-	14	TRBV6-6	TRBD2
CASSEGGSTDTQYF	TGTGCCAGCAGCGAGGGAGGGAGCACAGATACGCAGTATTTT	TRBJ2-3	-	14	TRBV9	TRBD2
CCSRPNEKLFF	TGTTGTTCTAGACCTAATGAAAAACTGTTTTTT	TRBJ1-4	-	11	TRBV6-1	-
CASSPEGTTSYNEQFF	TGCGCCAGCAGCCCGGAGGGGACTACCTCCTACAATGAGCAGTTCTTC	TRBJ2-1	-	16	TRBV5-1	TRBD2
CASMGVLTDYGYTF	TGTGCCAGTATGGGTGTCTTAACAGACTATGGCTACACCTTC	TRBJ1-2	few	14	TRBV19	-
CASSKGRHSTENYGYTF	TGTGCCAGCAGCAAAGGGAGGCATTCTACAGAGAACTATGGCTACACCTTC	TRBJ1-2	-	17	TRBV21-1	-
CASSLGLAGGSWNNEQFF	TGTGCCAGCAGCTTAGGGCTAGCGGGGGGCTCCTGGAACAATGAGCAGTTCTTC	TRBJ2-1	-	18	TRBV7-2	TRBD2
CASRGQGNNQPQHF	TGTGCCAGCAGGGGACAGGGGAACAATCAGCCCCAGCATTTT	TRBJ1-5	-	14	TRBV27	TRBD1
CASSFWGGDNSPLHF	TGTGCCAGCAGCTTTTGGGGGGGGGATAATTCACCCCTCCACTTT	TRBJ1-6	once	15	TRBV7-2	-
CASSQGNRAPQETQYF	TGCGCCAGCAGCCAAGGCAACAGGGCGCCCCAAGAGACCCAGTACTTC	TRBJ2-5	-	16	TRBV4-1	-
CASSPPSGDNEQFF	TGTGCCAGCTCACCACCTAGCGGTGACAATGAGCAGTTCTTC	TRBJ2-1	-	14	TRBV18	-
CASSPPLADTQYF	TGTGCCAGCAGTCCCCCCCTAGCAGATACGCAGTATTTT	TRBJ2-3	-	13	TRBV27	-
CASSERGEVKKYF	TGTGCCAGCAGCGAGCGGGGGGAGGTTAAAAAGTATTTT	TRBJ2-3	-	13	TRBV7-9	TRBD2
CASSMGQGQETQYF	TGCGCCAGCAGCATGGGACAGGGCCAAGAGACCCAGTACTTC	TRBJ2-5	-	14	TRBV5-1	TRBD1
CASTTGTGDGGQYF	TGTGCCAGCACAACCGGGACAGGGGACGGAGGGCAGTATTTT	TRBJ2-3	-	14	TRBV6-6	TRBD1
CASSFGLAVSGAQETQYF	TGTGCCAGCAGCTTCGGACTAGCGGTATCAGGGGCCCAAGAGACCCAGTACTTC	TRBJ2-5	-	18	TRBV5-4	TRBD2
CASSFALAKNIQYF	TGTGCCAGCAGCTTTGCGTTAGCCAAAAACATTCAGTACTTC	TRBJ2-4	-	14	TRBV7-2	-
CASSTPQDTMNTEAFF	TGTGCCAGCAGCACTCCCCAGGACACGATGAACACTGAAGCTTTCTTT	TRBJ1-1	-	16	TRBV7-9	-
CASSLESSGTYEQYF	TGCGCCAGCAGCTTGGAGAGTAGCGGAACCTACGAGCAGTACTTC	TRBJ2-7	-	15	TRBV5-1	-
CASSVVMGDTEAFF	TGTGCCAGCAGCGTAGTTATGGGAGACACTGAAGCTTTCTTT	TRBJ1-1	-	14	TRBV7-9	-
CASTDQRYYGYTF	TGTGCCAGCACCGACCAGCGCTACTATGGCTACACCTTC	TRBJ1-2	-	13	TRBV6-1	-
CASSSPPGRVAGNTIYF	TGTGCCAGCAGCTCCCCCCCGGGTCGCGTAGCTGGAAACACCATATATTTT	TRBJ1-3	-	17	TRBV5-6	-
CAWSAVGPPGELFF	TGTGCCTGGAGCGCGGTAGGTCCTCCCGGGGAGCTGTTTTTT	TRBJ2-2	-	14	TRBV30	-